The 28 T cell receptor beta chains presented below share a single source sample, sequenced in a study of T-cell memory formation after mild COVID-19. One entry per CDR3 protein, called by TCRdb with MiXCR from the 5' RACE reads. The sample lists 400,000 to 500,000 distinct CDR3 sequences, 20% occurring once. The specimen sequenced was PBMCs or a T cell subset sorted from them (not recorded which). Every receptor here comes from an adult woman who had mild COVID-19 (a few samples of this study predate the infection). Cell type and time point are not known.

This clonotype was counted many times. The rearrangement links TRBV20-1 to TRBJ1-1; D uncertain. CDR1 and CDR2 (germline): DFQATT, SNEGSKA (reference sequence). CDR3 length equals 13 residues. The V gene lost 0 bases and the J gene lost 3 bases, with 8 bases spanning the gap. The CDR3 region is CSARDGRDTEAFF. The CDR3 region has the DNA TGCAGTGCTAGAGATGGGAGGGACACTGAAGCTTTCTTT.

This clonotype was observed a few times. The rearrangement links TRBV29-1 to TRBJ2-7, with D perhaps matching TRBD2 (7 bases). The CDR3 is made up of 16 amino acids. CDR1 is SQVTM, CDR2 ANQGSEA, per germline. The V end was cut by 1 base, the J end by 3 bases, with 19 bases between. The CDR3 coding sequence is TGCAGCGTTGAAGGCTGGTCGGGGGGCAACTTCTACGAGCAGTACTTC. It is translated as CSVEGWSGGNFYEQYF.

This clonotype showed up just a few times. The V and J genes are TRBV11-1 and TRBJ2-2; 11 bases match TRBD2. The CDR3 loop spans 17 amino acids. V lost 3 bases and J lost 6; bases outside the gene matches: 9. CDR1 is SGHAT and CDR2 is FQDESV in the germline V gene (reference sequence). The CDR3 DNA follows: TGTGCCAGCAGCTTTTACGGACTAGCGGGCCCCCCCGGGGAGCTGTTTTTT. It encodes CASSFYGLAGPPGELFF.

This clonotype was found a few times. The genes are TRBV29-1 and TRBJ2-7; D is unresolved. The V gene's germline CDR1 is SQVTM and CDR2 ANQGSEA. This CDR3 spans 11 amino acids. With 8 bases removed from V and 3 bases from J, the gap between germline ends came to 11 bases. The CDR3 sequence: CSFLGDYEQYF. The CDR3 bases are TGCAGCTTCCTCGGAGACTACGAGCAGTACTTC.

This clonotype was counted only a few times. The gene calls are TRBV5-1 and TRBJ2-2, with D uncertain. From germline, CDR1 is SGHRS and CDR2 YFSETQ. This CDR3 is 14 amino acids long. Trimming removed 3 bases at V and 6 bases at J, with 12 bases between. CDR3 region: CASSYPVSAGELFF. For the CDR3, the DNA is TGCGCCAGCAGCTACCCCGTATCGGCCGGGGAGCTGTTTTTT.

This clonotype turned up a few times. The chain couples TRBV5-6 to TRBJ2-2, with TRBD1 matching over 10 bases. Trimming removed 3 bases from V and 4 bases from J; junction bases left unmatched: 6. The CDR3 contains 16 residues. Per the germline V gene, CDR1 is SGHDT and CDR2 is YYEEEE. The CDR3 region has the DNA TGTGCCAGCAGCTCAGACAGGGGGCGGTTCACCGGGGAGCTGTTTTTT. Amino acids: CASSSDRGRFTGELFF. The whole variable domain, remainder taken from reference TRBV5-6 and TRBJ2-2, is DAGVTQSPTHLIKTRGQQVTLRCSPKSGHDTVSWYQQALGQGPQFIFQYYEEEERQRGNFPDRFSGHQFPNYSSELNVNALLLGDSALYLCASSSDRGRFTGELFFGEGSRLTVL.

This clonotype was found a few times. The junction shows a germline mismatch at one end, possibly a read error. The chain employs TRBV10-3 and TRBJ2-1, with 11 bases aligning to TRBD2. Germline CDR1 and CDR2: ENHRY and SYGVKD. This CDR3 is built from 15 residues. The CDR3 here is CAISETSGGPSVAIF. The CDR3 coding sequence is TGTGCCATCAGTGAAACTAGCGGGGGCCCCTCCGTCGCGATCTTC.

The V call is TRBV19, the J call TRBJ1-3; D uncertain. Germline loops: CDR1 LNHDA, CDR2 SQIVND (reference sequence). Trimming left V 6 bases short and J 8 bases short, with 11 bases between. This CDR3 has 12 residues. The CDR3 DNA follows: TGTGCCAGTAGCACGGGGATTTACACCATATATTTT. This codes for CASSTGIYTIYF.

This clonotype was detected only once. J is TRBJ1-2 and V is TRBV29-1, with TRBD1 matching 7 bases. Looked up from germline, CDR1 is SQVTM and CDR2 is ANQGSEA. Germline trimming cut 3 bases from V and 4 bases from J; bases unmatched to any gene: 2. The CDR3 length is 12 residues. CDR3: CSVEDRPYGYTF. In DNA, the CDR3 is TGCAGCGTTGAGGACAGGCCCTATGGCTACACCTTC.

Comments on this clonotype: The germline gene is not matched at one end of the junction; a read error may be the cause. V usage is TRBV2 and J usage is TRBJ1-4, with a weak D call TRBD1 (5 bases). The CDR3 contains 14 residues. The germline V gene has CDR1 SNHLY and CDR2 FYNNEI. The CDR3: CASSEARVGGKASF. CDR3 sequence (DNA): TGTGCCAGCAGTGAGGCGCGAGTGGGGGGGAAGGCCTCTTTT. Supplemented by reference TRBV2 and TRBJ1-4, the full variable domain reads EPEVTQTPSHQVTQMGQEVILRCVPISNHLYFYWYRQILGQKVEFLVSFYNNEISEKSEIFDDQFSVERPDGSNFTLKIRSTKLEDSAMYFCASSEARVGGKASFGSGTQLSVL.

This sequence joins TRBV9 and TRBJ2-3; no definite D call. V lost 0 bases to trimming and J lost 0 bases, with 14 bases between them. This CDR3 region has 17 residues. CDR1 and CDR2 (germline): SGDLS, YYNGEE. The CDR3 coding sequence is TGTGCCAGCAGCGTAGTCGGTCGAAGCCTTAGCACAGATACGCAGTATTTT. Translation: CASSVVGRSLSTDTQYF. Full variable domain (rest looked up from reference TRBV9 and TRBJ2-3): DSGVTQTPKHLITATGQRVTLRCSPRSGDLSVYWYQQSLDQGLQFLIQYYNGEERAKGNILERFSAQQFPDLHSELNLSSLELGDSALYFCASSVVGRSLSTDTQYFGPGTRLTVL.

This clonotype was seen a few times. V and J are TRBV30 and TRBJ1-1; D gene unclear. The ends were cut back, 2 bases at V and 4 bases at J, with 11 bases in the middle. The CDR3 runs 13 residues. The germline CDR1 and CDR2 sequences are GTSNPN and SVGIG (reference sequence). The CDR3 is CAWSPRRTTEAFF. The CDR3 bases are TGTGCCTGGAGTCCCCGACGGACCACTGAAGCTTTCTTT.

V and J are TRBV12-3 or TRBV12-4 and TRBJ2-1; tentative D call: TRBD2 (6 bases). CDR3 length: 12 amino acids. The ends were cut back, 2 bases at V and 13 bases at J, with 12 bases in the middle. CDR3 residues: CASSLRSGSQFF. In DNA form, the CDR3 reads TGTGCCAGCAGTTTACGAAGCGGGTCTCAGTTCTTC.

This clonotype was found a few times. The V and J genes are TRBV12-3 or TRBV12-4 and TRBJ1-2; unclear D gene. The CDR3 totals 14 residues. V was cut by 5 bases and J by 0 bases, with 10 bases left in between. CDR3 region: CASSGMPANYGYTF. CDR3 nucleotide sequence: TGTGCCAGCAGTGGTATGCCGGCTAACTATGGCTACACCTTC.

The rearrangement uses TRBV20-1 and TRBJ1-5; 10 bases line up with TRBD1. V lost 1 base and J lost 2; bases outside the gene matches: 11. The CDR3 runs 18 residues. In germline, CDR1 is DFQATT, CDR2 SNEGSKA (reference sequence). CDR3 bases: TGCAGTGCTAGAGCACTGGGCGGGACAGGGGCCCGCAATCAGCCCCAGCATTTT. It translates to CSARALGGTGARNQPQHF.

At least ten counts were recorded for this clonotype. J is TRBJ2-5 and V is TRBV5-1; TRBD1 matches 10 bases. V trimming: 4 bases; J trimming: 3 bases; junction bases outside the gene matches: 3. Per germline, CDR1 SGHRS and CDR2 YFSETQ. The CDR3 is made up of 14 amino acids. The CDR3: CASSTGTGEETQYF. The CDR3 nucleotides are TGCGCCAGCAGCACAGGGACAGGGGAAGAGACCCAGTACTTC.

V is TRBV5-6 and J is TRBJ1-2; unclear D gene. The CDR3 covers 14 residues. V was trimmed by 1 base and J by 3 bases, leaving 10 bases between them. The germline V gene has CDR1 SGHDT and CDR2 YYEEEE. The CDR3 region is CASSLLQAHYGYTF. The CDR3 DNA follows: TGTGCCAGCAGCTTGTTGCAGGCCCACTATGGCTACACCTTC.

The chain combines TRBV6-5 with TRBJ2-5; the D gene could be TRBD1 or TRBD2 (5 bases each). The germline CDR1 and CDR2 sequences are MNHEY and SVGAGI. The V gene lost 2 bases and the J gene lost 4 bases, with 23 bases spanning the gap. The CDR3 has 18 amino acids. The CDR3 here is CASSYTRTRGALGETQYF. The CDR3 DNA sequence: TGTGCCAGCAGTTACACGAGAACCAGAGGGGCGCTTGGAGAGACCCAGTACTTC.

This chain connects TRBV7-3 to TRBJ2-1; 11 nucleotides agree with TRBD2. Trimming removed 6 bases from V and 6 bases from J; junction bases left unmatched: 7. The CDR3 has 15 amino acids. The V gene's germline CDR1 is SGHTA and CDR2 FQGTGA. DNA for the CDR3: TGTGCCAGCAGTGCCTTAGCGGGAGGGACCAATGAGCAGTTCTTC. Translation: CASSALAGGTNEQFF.

This clonotype was seen a few times. The CDR3 reads CASSRDAGPDTQYF. CDR3 nucleotides: TGCGCCAGCAGCCGGGACGCGGGCCCGGATACGCAGTATTTT. The chain recombines TRBV5-1 with TRBJ2-3, with D possibly being TRBD1 or TRBD2 (5 bases each). Germline values: CDR1 SGHRS, CDR2 YFSETQ. V was shortened by 4 bases and J by 6 bases, with 15 bases between the two germline ends. This CDR3 is built from 14 residues. The whole variable domain, filled in from reference TRBV5-1 and TRBJ2-3, reads KAGVTQTPRYLIKTRGQQVTLSCSPISGHRSVSWYQQTPGQGLQFLFEYFSETQRNKGNFPGRFSGRQFSNSRSEMNVSTLELGDSALYLCASSRDAGPDTQYFGPGTRLTVL.

The chain has TRBV29-1 and TRBJ1-2; D is perhaps TRBD1 (5 bases). CDR1 SQVTM and CDR2 ANQGSEA come from the germline V gene. The CDR3 contains 11 residues. Trimming removed 2 bases from V and 9 bases from J, with 10 bases in between. The CDR3 region has the DNA TGCAGCGTTGAAAGGCAGGGCAGCTACACCTTC. Its translation: CSVERQGSYTF.

The V and J genes are TRBV4-1 and TRBJ2-7; no clear D gene. Trimming left V 5 bases short and J 3 bases short, with 11 bases between. The CDR3 runs 13 residues. Germline CDR1 and CDR2: MGHRA and YSYEKL. The chain's CDR3 is CASSSMLHYEQYF. In DNA, the CDR3 is TGCGCCAGCAGCTCGATGCTGCACTACGAGCAGTACTTC.

The chain couples TRBV4-2 to TRBJ1-4; no reliable D call. The CDR3 totals 17 residues. From germline, CDR1 is LGHNA and CDR2 YNFKEQ. The V gene lost 0 bases and the J gene lost 3 bases, with 14 bases spanning the gap. This CDR3 reads CASSQEGRGEPNEKLFF. CDR3 bases: TGTGCCAGCAGCCAAGAAGGCCGTGGGGAGCCTAATGAAAAACTGTTTTTT.

The sample holds a few counts of this clonotype. The gene calls are TRBV6-1 and TRBJ1-1; D uncertain. The CDR3 loop spans 13 amino acids. CDR1 is MNHNS, CDR2 SASEGT, per germline. Trimming shortened V by 7 bases and J by 1 base, and 10 bases separated the two germline ends. CDR3 sequence (DNA): TGTGCCAGCAAACCGGAGACGAACACTGAAGCTTTCTTT. Translating gives CASKPETNTEAFF.

This clonotype has just one count. CDR3 loop: CSVGEGTSYEQYF. CDR3 coding DNA: TGCAGCGTTGGGGAGGGCACATCCTACGAGCAGTACTTC. The chain couples TRBV29-1 to TRBJ2-7, with 7 bases matching TRBD2. The V gene's germline CDR1 is SQVTM and CDR2 ANQGSEA. The CDR3 is 13 amino acids. Trimming took 4 bases from V and 1 from J; bases not matched to a gene: 4.

This clonotype was counted only a few times. The rearrangement uses TRBV3-1 and TRBJ1-1; the D gene is possibly TRBD1 (6 bases). With 5 bases removed from V and 11 bases from J, the gap between germline ends came to 15 bases. This CDR3 has 12 residues. Germline loops: CDR1 LGHDT, CDR2 YNNKEL (reference sequence). This CDR3 reads CASSKGGVGAFF. The CDR3 coding sequence is TGTGCCAGCAGCAAAGGGGGGGTCGGGGCTTTCTTT.

The chain combines TRBV28 with TRBJ2-5, with D possibly matching TRBD1 (6 bases). This CDR3 is built from 14 residues. From germline, CDR1 is MDHEN and CDR2 SYDVKM. V dropped 4 bases and J dropped 0 bases, with 9 bases sitting between them. Here the CDR3 DNA reads TGTGCCAGCAGTTACAGGGTCTACCAAGAGACCCAGTACTTC. Translation: CASSYRVYQETQYF.

This clonotype turned up a few times. V and J are TRBV12-3 or TRBV12-4 and TRBJ2-2, with D unresolved. Trimming cost V 3 bases and J 6 bases, with 5 bases left between them. The CDR3 covers 12 residues. The CDR3 bases are TGTGCCAGCAGTTTGTCTCCCGGGGAGCTGTTTTTT. It translates to CASSLSPGELFF.